The clone carrying this T cell receptor (beta chain) occurred a few times. Its antigen is still unknown. PCR used 60 Vbeta primers and 13 Jbeta primers. The table came from immunoSEQ multiplex PCR; TCRdb's copy has only in-frame clones and leaves some out. This sample has roughly 52,000 clones, with approximately 78% found just once. The source of the sample is a study of cytomegalovirus exposure and HLA in healthy donors. Study-wide context: Within an early data release were tens of millions of unique TCRs drawn from HLA-typed donors.

Study observations and caveats: Researchers reported in a later analysis that a missense DCLRE1C variant was tied to TCR beta V- and J-gene trimming.

The V and J ends lost 5 bases and 5 bases, in that order; junction bases with no gene match: 5. The CDR3 is made up of 15 amino acids. Germline CDR1 and CDR2: MRHNA and SNTAGT. The sequenced sample was PBMCs. The rearrangement uses TRBV6-4 and TRBJ2-2; 10 bases map to TRBD1. This clonotype originated in a female donor in good health and CMV-seronegative. CDR3 DNA: TGTGCCAGCAGTACCGGGACAGGGGTGACCGGGGAGCTGTTTTTT. This gives the protein CASSTGTGVTGELFF.